One sample yielded the 23 T cell receptor beta chains listed below, sequenced in a study of blood T cell repertoires in COVID-19. TCRdb's copy holds only in-frame clones and misses some; the assay was immunoSEQ multiplex PCR. The table includes around 300,000 clones, around 88% detected once. Sequenced input: peripheral blood. Receptor source: a woman aged 30 to 39 with COVID-19, enrolled during active disease.

In this sample, this clone turned up once. The J gene is TRBJ2-2, the V gene TRBV10-3; 7 nucleotides align to TRBD2. The CDR3 has 15 amino acids. V shed 7 bases, J shed 0 bases, and the junction held 5 bases outside the gene matches. Germline CDR1 ENHRY, CDR2 SYGVKD. The CDR3 spells CAIMAGVTNTGELFF. The CDR3 coding sequence is TGTGCCATCATGGCGGGGGTTACGAACACCGGGGAGCTGTTTTTT.

This chain connects TRBV2 to TRBJ1-5, with TRBD1 identical over 9 bases. The germline CDR1 and CDR2 sequences are SNHLY and FYNNEI. With V trimmed by 4 bases and J by 5 bases, 3 bases remained unmatched. This CDR3 comprises 14 residues. The CDR3 region is CASSARQGDQPQHF. CDR3 in DNA: TGTGCCAGCAGTGCCCGACAGGGGGATCAGCCCCAGCATTTT.

The chain combines TRBV3-1 (or the pseudogene TRBV3-2) with TRBJ1-5; D not resolved. V lost 1 base, J lost 1 base, and 2 bases lay in between. There are 13 residues in the CDR3. Germline CDR1 and CDR2: LGHDT and YNNKEL (reference sequence). The chain's CDR3 is CASSQASNQPQHF. CDR3 coding DNA: TGTGCCAGCAGCCAAGCGAGCAATCAGCCCCAGCATTTT.

This clone has a single count. The chain combines TRBV18 with TRBJ1-4; TRBD1 agrees at 9 bases. Per the germline V gene, CDR1 is KGHSH and CDR2 is LQKENI. This CDR3 is 13 amino acids long. V shed 3 bases and J 8 bases; nucleotides not matched to a gene: 1. The CDR3 here is CASSPGTGEKLFF. In DNA form, the CDR3 reads TGTGCCAGCTCACCGGGGACAGGGGAAAAACTGTTTTTT.

The chain recombines TRBV4-3 with TRBJ1-1; D is uncertain. Trimming shortened V by 1 base and J by 6 bases, and 12 bases separated the two germline ends. Germline lookup yields CDR1 LGHNA and CDR2 YSLEER. This CDR3 region has 14 residues. The CDR3 DNA is TGCGCCAGCAGCCAAGGGTCCTACTACGCTGAAGCTTTCTTT. Protein product: CASSQGSYYAEAFF.

This chain links TRBV7-8 with TRBJ1-1, with 8 bases that match TRBD1. V trimming: 0 bases; J trimming: 4 bases; junction bases outside the gene matches: 10. The CDR3 has 17 amino acids. Germline V gene data show CDR1 as SGHVS and CDR2 as FQNEAQ. CDR3 in amino acids: CASSLAGTGYLFTEAFF. The CDR3 coding sequence is TGTGCCAGCAGCTTAGCAGGGACAGGATACCTCTTCACTGAAGCTTTCTTT.

This rearrangement joins TRBV11-2 to TRBJ1-1; D is uncertain. The CDR3 sequence is 15 residues long. Germline V CDR1 and CDR2: SGHAT, FQNNGV. Trimming left V 4 bases short and J 0 bases short, with 12 bases between. For the CDR3, the DNA is TGTGCCAGCAGCTCTTATCACACCTTGAACACTGAAGCTTTCTTT. Amino acids: CASSSYHTLNTEAFF.

This clone was detected once. This chain links TRBV28 with TRBJ1-3, with 7 bases aligning to TRBD1. The CDR3 totals 14 residues. CDR1 and CDR2 (germline): MDHEN, SYDVKM. With 2 bases clipped from V and 5 bases from J, the junction kept 3 bases outside the gene matches. Written as DNA, the CDR3 is TGTGCCAGCAGTTTAGGGACAGTCAGAAACACCATATATTTT. Translated: CASSLGTVRNTIYF.

The V call is TRBV6-1, the J call TRBJ1-1; D is perhaps TRBD1 (5 bases). Trimming left V 2 bases short and J 0 bases short, with 7 bases between. The CDR3 is 14 residues long. Germline loops: CDR1 MNHNS, CDR2 SASEGT. The CDR3 DNA reads TGTGCCAGCAGTGAATCAGGGATGAACACTGAAGCTTTCTTT. Translating gives CASSESGMNTEAFF.

This chain connects TRBV11-2 to TRBJ2-5; D perhaps matches TRBD2 (5 bases). The CDR3 is made up of 15 amino acids. V lost 5 bases and J lost 3, with 16 bases in between. Germline V gives CDR1 SGHAT, CDR2 FQNNGV. DNA of the CDR3: TGTGCCAGCAGCACCCCCGGACTGGTAGAAGAGACCCAGTACTTC. It codes for CASSTPGLVEETQYF.

CDR3 bases: TGTGCAAGTCGAAAGAGGGACAGCGGGGGGGCGATTTACGAGCAGTACGTC. As protein: CASRKRDSGGAIYEQYV. The chain uses TRBV12-2 and TRBJ2-7; the table's D gene call, TRBD2, was not cross checked with the DNA. TRBV12-2 represents a pseudogene. CDR3 length: 17 residues.

This chain joins TRBV27 and TRBJ2-3; D is possibly TRBD1 (6 bases). Germline V lookup: CDR1 MNHEY, CDR2 SMNVEV (reference sequence). The CDR3 length is 14 residues. Trimming shortened V by 2 bases and J by 4 bases, and 10 bases separated the two germline ends. The DNA for the CDR3 is TGTGCCAGCAGTTTAGGGGGCATTGCAGATACGCAGTATTTT. Translating gives CASSLGGIADTQYF.

The CDR3 DNA reads as TGTGCCAGCAGCTTTGGTGCGGGCCTCTATGGCTACACCTTC. It encodes CASSFGAGLYGYTF. The chain is built from TRBV7-9 and TRBJ1-2; D not resolved. This CDR3 spans 14 amino acids. The V gene lost 3 bases and the J gene lost 4 bases, with 12 bases spanning the gap. Looked up from germline, CDR1 is SEHNR and CDR2 is FQNEAQ (reference sequence).

V gene TRBV2 combines with J gene TRBJ1-2; D ambiguous. Trimming pared 6 bases from V and 0 bases from J, leaving 8 bases between. CDR1 SNHLY and CDR2 FYNNEI come from the germline V gene. There are 13 residues in the CDR3. The CDR3 is CASRAGSNYGYTF. In nucleotides, the CDR3 is TGTGCCAGCAGGGCAGGATCTAACTATGGCTACACCTTC.

This chain joins TRBV5-1 and TRBJ2-5; 10 nucleotides match TRBD1. Germline assignment: CDR1 SGHRS and CDR2 YFSETQ. V dropped 4 bases and J dropped 3; count of bases not matched to a gene: 6. The CDR3 spans 15 residues. The CDR3 DNA reads TGCGCCAGCAGCCATCCCGGGACAGGGGAAGAGACCCAGTACTTC. The encoded protein is CASSHPGTGEETQYF.

This clone has more than one count but fewer than ten. The CDR3 sequence: CASSLRESIEAFF. As DNA, the CDR3 is TGTGCCAGCAGCCTCCGGGAGTCGATTGAAGCTTTCTTT. The chain links TRBV7-8 to TRBJ1-1; D gene uncertain. Germline CDR1 is SGHVS and CDR2 is FQNEAQ. This CDR3 has 13 amino acids. Between the trimmed V and J ends, which lost 5 bases and 7 bases, there was a span of 14 bases.

The chain recombines TRBV27 with TRBJ1-3, with 8 bases matching TRBD1. V dropped 3 bases and J dropped 1; count of bases not matched to a gene: 5. This CDR3 is built from 16 residues. The germline gives CDR1 MNHEY, CDR2 SMNVEV (reference sequence). CDR3 residues: CASSLTGDPSGNTIYF. In DNA, the CDR3 is TGTGCCAGCAGTTTGACAGGGGACCCATCTGGAAACACCATATATTTT.

The sample holds one count of this clone. The J gene is TRBJ2-7, the V gene TRBV5-4; D call uncertain. Germline V gene sequence: CDR1 SGHNT, CDR2 YYREEE (reference sequence). V lost 2 bases and J 1 base, leaving 7 bases between the germline ends. The CDR3 is made up of 13 amino acids. The CDR3 protein is CASSFRGSYEQYV. The CDR3 DNA is TGTGCCAGCAGCTTCCGAGGTTCCTACGAGCAGTACGTC.

This chain joins TRBV27 and TRBJ1-1; no firm D call. This CDR3 is built from 11 residues. The V gene lost 3 bases and the J gene lost 3 bases, with 2 bases spanning the gap. The V gene's germline CDR1 is MNHEY and CDR2 SMNVEV (reference sequence). The CDR3: CASSFYTEAFF. Written as DNA, the CDR3 is TGTGCCAGCAGTTTCTACACTGAAGCTTTCTTT.

This clone was seen a single time. The rearrangement links TRBV10-3 to TRBJ2-3, with a possible D match to TRBD1 (6 bases). Germline CDR1 is ENHRY and CDR2 is SYGVKD. The CDR3 contains 15 residues. V was cut by 0 bases and J by 6 bases, with 13 bases left in between. CDR3 sequence reads: CAISESSVGADTQYF. CDR3 nucleotide sequence: TGTGCCATCAGTGAGTCGAGCGTGGGGGCGGATACGCAGTATTTT.

CDR3 residues: CASRLGASGAQGEQFF. The CDR3 DNA reads TGTGCCAGCAGGCTCGGGGCTAGCGGGGCCCAAGGGGAGCAGTTCTTC. The rearrangement joins TRBV27 to TRBJ2-1; the match to TRBD2 covers 9 bases. The V gene's germline CDR1 is MNHEY and CDR2 SMNVEV (reference sequence). This CDR3 comprises 16 residues. V shed 6 bases and J 10 bases; nucleotides not matched to a gene: 16.

The chain uses TRBV6-2 or TRBV6-3 and TRBJ2-1, with 7 positions matching TRBD1. The CDR3 covers 17 residues. The V and J ends lost 2 bases and 8 bases, in that order; junction bases with no gene match: 15. Germline CDR1 and CDR2: MNHEY and SVGEGT. CDR3: CASSYPRGRGLVYEQFF. Written as DNA, the CDR3 is TGTGCCAGCAGTTACCCCAGGGGGAGAGGTTTAGTATATGAGCAGTTCTTC.

This clone was counted a few times. The rearrangement uses TRBV5-4 and TRBJ1-2, with a possible D match to TRBD1 (5 bases). The CDR3 spans 16 residues. The V end was cut by 4 bases, the J end by 2 bases, with 18 bases between. CDR1 SGHNT and CDR2 YYREEE come from the germline V gene (reference sequence). CDR3: CASSGGSAGRNYGYTF. The CDR3 DNA follows: TGTGCCAGCAGCGGGGGGTCGGCAGGGAGGAACTATGGCTACACCTTC.